These 5 T cell receptor beta chains were all obtained from the same sample, sequenced in a study of type 1 regulatory T cells. TCRdb ran MiXCR on the reads and lists one entry per CDR3 protein. The sample has 40,000 to 50,000 distinct CDR3 sequences; 12% are singletons. The antigens of these receptors remain unknown. Sequenced sample: cultured non-Tr1 T cells, either the whole culture or a sorted T cell fraction (not recorded which). These receptor sequences come from a human donor in good health.

This clonotype was seen many times. This chain joins TRBV7-8 and TRBJ2-3, with TRBD1 matching over 11 bases. Trimming took 5 bases from V and 5 from J; bases not matched to a gene: 12. CDR3 length equals 17 residues. From germline, CDR1 is SGHVS and CDR2 FQNEAQ. CDR3 region: CASSTRTGGVIVDTQYF. As DNA, the CDR3 is TGTGCCAGCAGCACCCGGACAGGGGGCGTCATCGTAGATACGCAGTATTTT.

This clonotype was seen repeatedly, ten times or more. The V and J genes are TRBV5-1 and TRBJ2-7; the D is unclear. This CDR3 contains 13 residues. Germline V gene data show CDR1 as SGHRS and CDR2 as YFSETQ. With 4 bases removed from V and 6 bases from J, the gap between germline ends came to 14 bases. CDR3: CASSLLGVGEQYF. CDR3 DNA: TGCGCCAGCAGCCTGCTAGGAGTTGGCGAGCAGTACTTC.

The chain couples TRBV6-5 to TRBJ2-3, with D unresolved. The V gene's germline CDR1 is MNHEY and CDR2 SVGAGI. Trimming took 4 bases from V and 1 from J, leaving 12 bases between them. CDR3 length equals 15 residues. Here the CDR3 DNA reads TGTGCCAGCAGTTCAAGGGCAGTCCGCACAGATACGCAGTATTTT. It specifies CASSSRAVRTDTQYF.

The chain combines TRBV6-1 with TRBJ1-2, with unresolved D. Germline CDR1 MNHNS, CDR2 SASEGT. This CDR3 has 12 residues. Trimming removed 2 bases at V and 2 bases at J, with 3 bases between. CDR3 amino acids: CASSESNYGYTF. DNA of the CDR3: TGTGCCAGCAGTGAATCCAACTATGGCTACACCTTC.

This clonotype appeared many times. The chain has TRBV5-1 and TRBJ2-7; a possible D gene is TRBD1 (5 bases). The CDR3 has 14 residues. V lost 4 bases and J lost 4, with 15 bases in between. Germline CDR1 reads SGHRS; CDR2 reads YFSETQ. The CDR3 is CASSPSSGRYEQYF. The CDR3 DNA reads as TGCGCCAGCAGCCCATCGTCAGGGCGGTACGAGCAGTACTTC. The whole variable domain, filled in from reference TRBV5-1 and TRBJ2-7, reads KAGVTQTPRYLIKTRGQQVTLSCSPISGHRSVSWYQQTPGQGLQFLFEYFSETQRNKGNFPGRFSGRQFSNSRSEMNVSTLELGDSALYLCASSPSSGRYEQYFGPGTRLTVT.